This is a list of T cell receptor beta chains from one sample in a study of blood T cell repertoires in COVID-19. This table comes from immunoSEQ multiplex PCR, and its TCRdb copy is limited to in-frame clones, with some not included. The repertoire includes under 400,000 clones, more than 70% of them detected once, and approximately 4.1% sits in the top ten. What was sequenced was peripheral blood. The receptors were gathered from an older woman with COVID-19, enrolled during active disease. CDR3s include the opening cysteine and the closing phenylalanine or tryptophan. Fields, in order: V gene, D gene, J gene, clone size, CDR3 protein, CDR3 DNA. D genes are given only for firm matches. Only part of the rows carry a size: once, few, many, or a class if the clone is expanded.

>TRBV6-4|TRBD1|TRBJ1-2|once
CASRPDRAGSYGYTF
TGTGCCAGCAGGCCCGACAGGGCGGGAAGCTATGGCTACACCTTC
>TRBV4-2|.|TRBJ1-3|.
CASSQVGAAHTIYF
TGTGCCAGCAGCCAAGTGGGGGCAGCACACACCATATATTTT
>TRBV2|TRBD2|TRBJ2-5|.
CASSSGLAGEETQYF
TGTGCCAGCAGTTCGGGACTAGCGGGGGAAGAGACCCAGTACTTC
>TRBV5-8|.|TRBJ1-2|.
CASSRSNYGYTF
TGTGCCAGCAGCCGTTCTAACTATGGCTACACCTTC
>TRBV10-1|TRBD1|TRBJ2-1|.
CASSGQGGNEQFF
TGCGCCAGCAGCGGACAGGGTGGGAATGAGCAGTTCTTC
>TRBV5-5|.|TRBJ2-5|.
CASSSLETQYF
TGTGCCAGCAGCTCCTTGGAGACCCAGTACTTC
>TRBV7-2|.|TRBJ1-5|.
CASSLDGRGTEQPQHF
TGTGCCAGCAGCTTAGATGGCAGGGGAACGGAACAGCCCCAGCATTTT
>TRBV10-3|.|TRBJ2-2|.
CAIRPGTNTGELFF
TGTGCCATCAGACCGGGGACGAACACCGGGGAGCTGTTTTTT
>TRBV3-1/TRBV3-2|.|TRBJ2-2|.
CASSDRTIGELFF
TGTGCCAGCAGCGACCGGACTATCGGGGAGCTGTTTTTT
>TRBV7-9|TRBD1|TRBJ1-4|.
CASSDRTGAMKEKLFF
TGTGCCAGCAGCGACCGGACAGGGGCGATGAAGGAAAAACTGTTTTTT
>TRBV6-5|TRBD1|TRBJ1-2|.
CASTRQGNYGYTF
TGTGCCAGCACTAGACAGGGAAACTATGGCTACACCTTC
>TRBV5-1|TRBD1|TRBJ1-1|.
CASSPGQGGITEAFF
TGCGCCAGCAGCCCCGGACAGGGGGGAATCACTGAAGCTTTCTTT
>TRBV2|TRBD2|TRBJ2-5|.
CASSEAARAHGRETQYF
TGTGCCAGCAGTGAAGCCGCCCGAGCCCACGGGAGGGAGACCCAGTACTTC
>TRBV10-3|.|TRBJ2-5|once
CATRFRDEETQYF
TGTGCCACCCGTTTCAGGGATGAAGAGACCCAGTACTTC
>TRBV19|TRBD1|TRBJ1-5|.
CASSEGGLQNQPQHF
TGTGCCAGTAGTGAAGGGGGCCTCCAAAATCAGCCCCAGCATTTT
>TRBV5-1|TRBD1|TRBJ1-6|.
CATRTGLVPNSPLHF
TGCGCCACCCGGACAGGGCTTGTTCCGAATTCACCCCTCCACTTT
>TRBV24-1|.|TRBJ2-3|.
CVPLTSTDTQYF
TGTGTCCCTTTGACAAGCACAGATACGCAGTATTTT
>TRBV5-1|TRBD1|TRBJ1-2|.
CASSPGTVYGYTF
TGCGCCAGCAGCCCGGGGACAGTCTATGGCTACACCTTC
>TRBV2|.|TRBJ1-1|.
CASSAGEWTEAFF
TGTGCCAGCAGTGCAGGGGAGTGGACTGAAGCTTTCTTT
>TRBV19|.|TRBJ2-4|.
CASGGLKNIQYF
TGTGCCAGTGGAGGACTCAAAAACATTCAGTACTTC
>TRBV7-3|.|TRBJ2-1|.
CASSPKGYNEQFF
TGTGCCAGCAGCCCGAAGGGGTACAATGAGCAGTTCTTC
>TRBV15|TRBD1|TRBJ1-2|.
CATRDRVGGYTF
TGTGCCACCAGGGACAGGGTAGGGGGCTACACCTTC
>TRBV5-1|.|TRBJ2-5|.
CASSPQGSQETQYF
TGCGCCAGCAGCCCCCAGGGCAGCCAAGAGACCCAGTACTTC
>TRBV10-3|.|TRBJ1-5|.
CAISDLGGRNQPQHF
TGTGCCATCAGTGACCTGGGGGGAAGGAATCAGCCCCAGCATTTT
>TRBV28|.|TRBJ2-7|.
CASRRSQGATYEQYF
TGTGCCAGCAGGCGGAGCCAGGGTGCCACCTACGAGCAGTACTTC
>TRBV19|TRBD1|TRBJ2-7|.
CASSRTGTGVDEQYF
TGTGCCAGTAGCCGGACCGGGACAGGGGTCGACGAGCAGTACTTC